A selection of T cell receptor beta chains follows, all from one sample in a study of CD8+ T cells in alopecia areata. The method was immunoSEQ multiplex PCR; TCRdb's version includes in-frame clones alone and lacks a portion of them. The top ten hold 10% of the sample, which has 100,000 to 150,000 clones, around 45% seen once. Specimen: NKG2D-low CD8+ T cells sorted from blood. The receptors originated from a human donor with alopecia areata. Both conserved end residues are part of each CDR3. Each record gives: V gene, D gene, clone size, J gene, CDR3 length, CDR3 protein, CDR3 DNA. A D gene is named only where the DNA matches it firmly. A row's size may be missing; if present it is once, few, many or a size class.

V: TRBV30
D: TRBD2
size: few
J: TRBJ2-5
length: 15
CDR3: CAWDRLAGSEETQYF
DNA: TGTGCCTGGGACCGACTAGCGGGAAGCGAAGAGACCCAGTACTTC

V: TRBV10-2
D: NA
size: NA
J: TRBJ2-7
length: 11
CDR3: CASRTDYEQYF
DNA: TGCGCCAGCAGGACTGACTACGAGCAGTACTTC

V: TRBV4-1
D: TRBD2
size: NA
J: TRBJ2-3
length: 17
CDR3: CASSLRTGLAGADTQYF
DNA: TGCGCCAGCAGCCTCCGGACGGGACTAGCGGGAGCAGATACGCAGTATTTT

V: TRBV30
D: TRBD1
size: NA
J: TRBJ2-7
length: 14
CDR3: CAWSNAGGSYEQYF
DNA: TGTGCCTGGAGTAACGCAGGGGGCTCCTACGAGCAGTACTTC

V: TRBV12-5
D: NA
size: few
J: TRBJ2-7
length: 12
CDR3: CASGLGPTEQYF
DNA: TGTGCTAGTGGCCTGGGACCGACCGAGCAGTACTTC

V: TRBV27
D: NA
size: NA
J: TRBJ2-2
length: 12
CDR3: CASGFITGELFF
DNA: TGTGCCAGCGGGTTTATCACCGGGGAGCTGTTTTTT

V: TRBV7-9
D: NA
size: NA
J: TRBJ2-7
length: 12
CDR3: CASSLERPEQYF
DNA: TGTGCCAGCAGCTTAGAGCGACCCGAGCAGTACTTC

V: TRBV9
D: NA
size: NA
J: TRBJ1-1
length: 14
CDR3: CASSERTANTEAFF
DNA: TGTGCCAGCAGTGAGAGGACCGCGAACACTGAAGCTTTCTTT

V: TRBV7-6
D: NA
size: NA
J: TRBJ2-1
length: 15
CDR3: CASTVGAGAGNEQFF
DNA: TGTGCCAGTACCGTTGGTGCGGGGGCAGGCAATGAGCAGTTCTTC

V: TRBV27
D: NA
size: NA
J: TRBJ1-2
length: 17
CDR3: CASSLSPGQGAVYGYTF
DNA: TGTGCCAGCAGTTTATCACCCGGGCAGGGAGCAGTCTATGGCTACACCTTC

V: TRBV2
D: NA
size: NA
J: TRBJ2-1
length: 14
CDR3: CASSWGGPYNEQFF
DNA: TGTGCCAGCAGTTGGGGGGGGCCGTACAATGAGCAGTTCTTC

V: TRBV29-1
D: NA
size: NA
J: TRBJ2-7
length: 13
CDR3: CSVVNRASYEQYF
DNA: TGCAGCGTTGTGAACAGGGCTTCCTACGAGCAGTACTTC

V: TRBV29-1
D: NA
size: NA
J: TRBJ2-7
length: 13
CDR3: CSVLSGRTYEQYF
DNA: TGCAGCGTATTATCAGGGCGTACCTACGAGCAGTACTTC

V: TRBV29-1
D: NA
size: NA
J: TRBJ2-7
length: 13
CDR3: CSARQAVSYEQYF
DNA: TGCAGCGCCAGACAGGCTGTCTCCTACGAGCAGTACTTC

V: TRBV29-1
D: NA
size: few
J: TRBJ2-6
length: 16
CDR3: CSVEDADTSGANVLTF
DNA: TGCAGCGTTGAAGACGCCGATACCTCTGGGGCCAACGTCCTGACTTTC

V: TRBV6-1
D: NA
size: NA
J: TRBJ2-1
length: 13
CDR3: CASSEAGHNEQFF
DNA: TGTGCCAGCAGTGAAGCAGGACACAATGAGCAGTTCTTC

V: TRBV25-1
D: TRBD2
size: NA
J: TRBJ2-7
length: 15
CDR3: CASSELGAGGGEQYF
DNA: TGTGCCAGCAGTGAATTAGGTGCGGGGGGTGGTGAGCAGTACTTC

V: TRBV5-6
D: NA
size: NA
J: TRBJ1-2
length: 14
CDR3: CASSWGDTVEGYTF
DNA: TGTGCCAGCAGCTGGGGGGACACCGTTGAAGGCTACACCTTC

V: TRBV21-1
D: NA
size: NA
J: TRBJ2-4
length: 14
CDR3: CASSIGGRRNIQYF
DNA: TGTGCCAGCAGCATCGGCGGGCGGCGGAACATTCAGTACTTC

V: TRBV4-1
D: NA
size: few
J: TRBJ2-1
length: 13
CDR3: CASSPPMETEQFF
DNA: TGCGCCAGCAGCCCCCCGATGGAGACTGAGCAGTTCTTC

V: TRBV28
D: TRBD2
size: NA
J: TRBJ2-3
length: 17
CDR3: CASSPNWGSGKADTQYF
DNA: TGTGCCAGCAGCCCAAACTGGGGGAGCGGGAAAGCAGATACGCAGTATTTT

V: TRBV23-1
D: TRBD2
size: NA
J: TRBJ2-1
length: 9
CDR3: CATGGSQFF
DNA: TGCGCCACGGGAGGATCCCAGTTCTTC

V: TRBV4-1
D: NA
size: NA
J: TRBJ2-7
length: 14
CDR3: CASSPREGGYEQYF
DNA: TGCGCCAGCAGCCCTCGGGAAGGGGGCTACGAGCAGTACTTC

V: TRBV29-1
D: NA
size: NA
J: TRBJ2-3
length: 14
CDR3: CSVLGLGSTDTQYF
DNA: TGCAGCGTTCTGGGTTTGGGGAGCACAGATACGCAGTATTTT

V: TRBV4-1
D: NA
size: NA
J: TRBJ2-3
length: 13
CDR3: CASSQDPTDTQYF
DNA: TGCGCCAGCAGCCAAGATCCAACAGATACGCAGTATTTT

V: TRBV11-3
D: TRBD1
size: many
J: TRBJ2-1
length: 15
CDR3: CASSLAAGQGNEQFF
DNA: TGTGCCAGCAGCTTAGCAGCCGGACAGGGGAATGAGCAGTTCTTC

V: TRBV27
D: NA
size: NA
J: TRBJ1-1
length: 14
CDR3: CASRAGAMNTEAFF
DNA: TGTGCCAGCAGAGCGGGGGCCATGAACACTGAAGCTTTCTTT

V: TRBV30
D: NA
size: NA
J: TRBJ2-7
length: 11
CDR3: CAWSETYEQYF
DNA: TGTGCCTGGAGTGAAACCTACGAGCAGTACTTC

V: TRBV29-1
D: NA
size: NA
J: TRBJ2-1
length: 15
CDR3: CSLILTTSSYNEQFF
DNA: TGCAGCCTAATACTCACGACGAGCTCCTACAATGAGCAGTTCTTC

V: TRBV11-1
D: NA
size: NA
J: TRBJ2-1
length: 12
CDR3: CASSSAGGEQFF
DNA: TGTGCCAGCAGCTCCGCCGGGGGTGAGCAGTTCTTC

V: TRBV30
D: NA
size: NA
J: TRBJ2-5
length: 13
CDR3: CASLAGVGETQYF
DNA: TGTGCCTCCCTCGCCGGAGTTGGGGAGACCCAGTACTTC

V: TRBV25-1
D: NA
size: NA
J: TRBJ2-3
length: 12
CDR3: CASSVGRTTQYF
DNA: TGTGCCAGCAGTGTAGGACGGACTACGCAGTATTTT

V: TRBV29-1
D: NA
size: NA
J: TRBJ2-3
length: 13
CDR3: CSVGERGLDTQYF
DNA: TGCAGCGTTGGGGAGAGAGGGTTAGATACGCAGTATTTT

V: TRBV29-1
D: TRBD1
size: NA
J: TRBJ2-2
length: 13
CDR3: CSAGTATTGELFF
DNA: TGCAGCGCCGGGACAGCTACTACCGGGGAGCTGTTTTTT

V: TRBV29-1
D: TRBD2
size: NA
J: TRBJ2-3
length: 17
CDR3: CSVEGLAGPRSADTQYF
DNA: TGCAGCGTTGAAGGACTAGCGGGGCCCCGGAGCGCAGATACGCAGTATTTT